A selection of T cell receptor beta chains follows, all from one sample in a study of cytomegalovirus exposure and HLA in healthy donors. TCRdb's table, derived via immunoSEQ multiplex PCR, lists solely in-frame clones and lacks some. The data show 150,000 or so clones, just under 90% seen once. Sequencing input: PBMCs. The receptors come from a woman in her 30s in good health and CMV-seronegative. CDR3s include the opening cysteine and the closing phenylalanine or tryptophan. Fields, in order: V gene, clone size, J gene, D gene, CDR3 protein, CDR3 DNA. A D gene is named only where the DNA matches it firmly. Not every row has a clone size; where given, it reads once, few, many or a size class.

V: TRBV7-9
size: NA
J: TRBJ2-3
D: TRBD2
CDR3: CASSLALAGITDTQYF
DNA: TGTGCCAGCAGCTTAGCGCTAGCGGGGATCACAGATACGCAGTATTTT

V: TRBV10-3
size: NA
J: TRBJ1-6
D: NA
CDR3: CAIKEGRGSYNSPLHF
DNA: TGTGCCATCAAGGAGGGTCGGGGCTCCTATAATTCACCCCTCCACTTT

V: TRBV30
size: NA
J: TRBJ1-2
D: NA
CDR3: CAWSWSQGYGYTF
DNA: TGTGCCTGGAGTTGGAGTCAGGGTTATGGCTACACCTTC

V: TRBV29-1
size: NA
J: TRBJ2-2
D: TRBD1
CDR3: CSAEGQGNTGELFF
DNA: TGCAGCGCCGAGGGACAGGGGAACACCGGGGAGCTGTTTTTT

V: TRBV7-2
size: once
J: TRBJ2-7
D: NA
CDR3: CASSPPQPVQPSLEQYF
DNA: TGTGCCAGCAGCCCCCCCCAACCCGTACAGCCCTCTCTCGAGCAGTACTTC

V: TRBV4-2
size: NA
J: TRBJ2-3
D: NA
CDR3: CASSQDGESTDTQYF
DNA: TGTGCCAGCAGCCAAGACGGGGAGAGCACAGATACGCAGTATTTT

V: TRBV4-3
size: NA
J: TRBJ2-7
D: TRBD2
CDR3: CASSLAAGLAFEQYF
DNA: TGCGCCAGCAGCCTTGCCGCGGGACTAGCGTTCGAGCAGTACTTC

V: TRBV6-6
size: NA
J: TRBJ2-3
D: NA
CDR3: CASRTANTDTQYF
DNA: TGTGCCAGCCGGACAGCGAACACAGATACGCAGTATTTT

V: TRBV2
size: NA
J: TRBJ2-2
D: NA
CDR3: CATRLVGGELFF
DNA: TGTGCCACCAGACTAGTTGGCGGGGAGCTGTTTTTT

V: TRBV7-9
size: NA
J: TRBJ1-2
D: TRBD1
CDR3: CASRPSRDREVPDYGYTF
DNA: TGTGCCAGCAGGCCAAGCCGGGACAGGGAAGTACCAGACTATGGCTACACCTTC